What follows describes a single T cell receptor beta chain. The entry originates in a study of T cell responses to AZD1222 COVID-19 vaccine. Generated by immunoSEQ multiplex PCR, the TCRdb table keeps only in-frame clones and is missing some. The profile shows about 100,000 clones, about 87% of them singletons. The clonotype was recovered from an adult in good health. Material: peripheral blood, obtained on day 0 of AZD1222 vaccination.

CDR3 nucleotide sequence: TGTGCCAGTAGTTACAGGGGGCTTGAGCAGTTCTTC. Translated: CASSYRGLEQFF. The V and J genes are TRBV19 and TRBJ2-1; 9 bases line up with TRBD1. J lost 9 bases, V lost 5 bases, and 2 bases had no gene match. The CDR3 totals 12 residues. The V gene's germline CDR1 is LNHDA and CDR2 SQIVND (reference sequence).